Listed here are 24 T cell receptor beta chains from one sample, sequenced in a study. TCRdb passed the 5' RACE reads through MiXCR, listing each CDR3 protein once. The sample holds under 45,000 distinct CDR3 sequences, over 25% seen once. Material for sequencing was tumor-infiltrating memory CD4+ T cells sorted from the breast tumor. Documented subset: memory CD4+ T cells, CD4+CD45RO+CD25-. These receptors all stem from a female donor with breast cancer.

This clonotype was recorded only once. The gene calls are TRBV9 and TRBJ2-3; 7 positions agree with TRBD2. This CDR3 region has 16 residues. CDR1 and CDR2 (germline): SGDLS, YYNGEE. V was clipped by 4 bases and J by 0 bases; unmatched bases: 8. The CDR3 protein is CASSPREAGSTDTQYF. In DNA form, the CDR3 reads TGTGCCAGCAGCCCTCGGGAAGCGGGGAGCACAGATACGCAGTATTTT.

This clonotype has at least ten counts. This chain joins TRBV6-1 and TRBJ1-1, with D possibly matching TRBD1 (6 bases). The CDR3 is made up of 14 amino acids. Germline V lookup: CDR1 MNHNS, CDR2 SASEGT. Trimming left V 10 bases short and J 3 bases short, with 18 bases between. The CDR3 DNA sequence: TGTGCCACCCAGAATTCGGGGGCGGACACTGAAGCTTTCTTT. Its protein product is CATQNSGADTEAFF.

The sample holds many counts of this clonotype. J is TRBJ1-3 and V is TRBV10-3; no clear D. Between the trimmed V and J ends, which lost 4 bases and 0 bases, there was a span of 10 bases. The CDR3 length is 15 residues. CDR1 ENHRY and CDR2 SYGVKD come from the germline V gene. As DNA, the CDR3 is TGTGCCATCAGTGTTAGCGGCCTCTCTGGAAACACCATATATTTT. It is translated as CAISVSGLSGNTIYF.

This rearrangement joins TRBV7-9 to TRBJ2-2, with TRBD1 as a possible D gene (8 bases). The CDR3 contains 17 residues. Germline V gives CDR1 SEHNR, CDR2 FQNEAQ (reference sequence). Deletions cut 4 bases from V and 4 bases from J, with 19 bases between. The CDR3 sequence is CASSSVLTGEGTGELFF. For the CDR3, the DNA is TGTGCCAGCAGCTCCGTACTGACAGGGGAGGGCACCGGGGAGCTGTTTTTT.

In its sample, this clonotype was seen a few times. V gene TRBV7-9 combines with J gene TRBJ2-7; 8 nucleotides line up with TRBD1. CDR3 length: 14 amino acids. J lost 5 bases, V lost 5 bases, and 8 bases had no gene match. Germline V gives CDR1 SEHNR, CDR2 FQNEAQ (reference sequence). The CDR3 loop reads CASSLTGGQDEQYF. The DNA of the CDR3 is TGTGCCAGCAGCCTTACAGGGGGTCAAGACGAGCAGTACTTC.

This clonotype has a handful of counts. V is TRBV28 and J is TRBJ2-7; a possible D gene is TRBD1 (6 bases). Trimming took off 5 bases at V and 6 bases at J, with 11 bases between the two ends. There are 12 residues in the CDR3. In germline, CDR1 is MDHEN, CDR2 SYDVKM. The CDR3 loop is CASSTSGVEQYF. The CDR3 DNA reads as TGTGCCAGCAGTACCTCAGGGGTCGAGCAGTACTTC.

J is TRBJ1-5 and V is TRBV7-8; 7 bases are shared with TRBD1. Germline lookup yields CDR1 SGHVS and CDR2 FQNEAQ. The trim removed 5 bases at V and 4 bases at J, leaving 8 bases unmatched. The CDR3 totals 15 residues. CDR3 sequence (DNA): TGTGCCAGCAGCAGGAAAAGGGGGCCTAATCAGCCCCAGCATTTT. Translating it yields CASSRKRGPNQPQHF.

In regard to this clonotype: A much bigger clone sits one base away, suggesting this may be a read error. The chain recombines TRBV7-2 with TRBJ2-3; TRBD2 matches 13 bases. The CDR3 extends over 16 amino acids. Germline loops: CDR1 SGHTA, CDR2 FQGNSA. CDR3 sequence (DNA): TGTGTCAGCAGCTTCTGGACTAGCGGGGGCCCAGATACGCAGTATTTT. Protein sequence: CVSSFWTSGGPDTQYF. Together with reference TRBV7-2 and TRBJ2-3, the CDR3 gives the full variable domain: GAGVSQSPSNKVTEKGKDVELRCDPISGHTALYWYRQSLGQGLEFLIYFQGNSAPDKSGLPSDRFSAERTGGSVSTLTIQRTQQEDSAVYLCVSSFWTSGGPDTQYFGPGTRLTVL.

Ten or more counts support this clonotype. CDR3 region: CASRSGVSYEQYF. CDR3 nucleotide sequence: TGTGCCAGCAGGTCAGGGGTCTCCTACGAGCAGTACTTC. The V call is TRBV28, the J call TRBJ2-7; weak D call: TRBD1 (6 bases). Germline V gene data show CDR1 as MDHEN and CDR2 as SYDVKM. The CDR3 totals 13 residues. The V and J ends lost 6 bases and 0 bases respectively, with 9 bases between them. The variable domain in full, completed from reference TRBV28 and TRBJ2-7, reads DVKVTQSSRYLVKRTGEKVFLECVQDMDHENMFWYRQDPGLGLRLIYFSYDVKMKEKGDIPEGYSVSREKKERFSLILESASTNQTSMYLCASRSGVSYEQYFGPGTRLTVT.

V gene TRBV7-9 combines with J gene TRBJ1-2; D is unclear. The CDR3 length is 15 residues. CDR1 and CDR2 from the germline V gene are SEHNR and FQNEAQ (reference sequence). Trimming removed 4 bases from V and 5 bases from J, with 17 bases in between. The CDR3 is CASSSSRERAYGYTF. CDR3 sequence (DNA): TGTGCCAGCAGCTCCTCACGGGAGAGGGCGTATGGCTACACCTTC.

CDR3: CASSDRSGRFYEQYF. DNA for the CDR3: TGTGCCAGCAGTGACAGGAGCGGGAGGTTCTACGAGCAGTACTTC. The chain carries TRBV7-9 and TRBJ2-7, with 9 bases that match TRBD2. CDR3 length equals 15 residues. Germline assignment: CDR1 SEHNR and CDR2 FQNEAQ (reference sequence). The V and J ends lost 6 bases and 3 bases, in that order; junction bases with no gene match: 9.

This clonotype was seen at least ten times. CDR3 residues: CASRPLAGISYNEQFF. In DNA, the CDR3 is TGCGCCAGCAGACCACTAGCGGGGATCTCCTACAATGAGCAGTTCTTC. The rearrangement joins TRBV5-1 to TRBJ2-1, with 10 nucleotides matching TRBD2. The CDR3 runs to 16 residues. CDR1 and CDR2 (germline): SGHRS, YFSETQ. The ends lost 5 bases at V and 0 bases at J; junction bases unmatched: 5.

This clonotype was seen repeatedly, ten times or more. This sequence joins TRBV20-1 and TRBJ1-2; D is ambiguous. Germline V gene sequence: CDR1 DFQATT, CDR2 SNEGSKA (reference sequence). The CDR3 consists of 12 residues. V shed 6 bases and J shed 2 bases, with 10 bases lying between them. The CDR3 DNA sequence: TGCAGTGCCGTAGACGGCAACTATGGCTACACCTTC. Amino acids: CSAVDGNYGYTF.

There are many counts of this clonotype. This rearrangement joins TRBV6-2 or TRBV6-3 to TRBJ2-7; possible D gene TRBD1, 6 bases. Trimming stripped 0 bases from V and 3 bases from J, with 15 bases between. The germline CDR1 and CDR2 sequences are MNHEY and SVGEGT. The CDR3 has 16 amino acids. The CDR3, as DNA: TGTGCCAGCAGTTACTCGAAAGGACAGAGAAACTACGAGCAGTACTTC. Its translation: CASSYSKGQRNYEQYF.

This clonotype has only one observation. The CDR3 is CASSLGTGDAYEQYF. DNA for the CDR3: TGCGCCAGCAGCCTCGGGACAGGGGACGCCTACGAGCAGTACTTC. The chain joins TRBV5-1 to TRBJ2-7; 10 positions match TRBD1. CDR1 is SGHRS, CDR2 YFSETQ, per germline. V gave up 4 bases and J gave up 2 bases; unmatched junction bases: 6. The CDR3 runs to 15 residues. Full variable domain (rest looked up from reference TRBV5-1 and TRBJ2-7): KAGVTQTPRYLIKTRGQQVTLSCSPISGHRSVSWYQQTPGQGLQFLFEYFSETQRNKGNFPGRFSGRQFSNSRSEMNVSTLELGDSALYLCASSLGTGDAYEQYFGPGTRLTVT.

V and J are TRBV10-2 and TRBJ2-3, with TRBD2 identical over 13 bases. The CDR3 has 17 residues. Germline values: CDR1 WSHSY, CDR2 SAAADI. J lost 4 bases, V lost 8 bases, and 12 bases had no gene match. As DNA, the CDR3 is TGCGCCAGCGGCGGGACTAGCGGGAAAACGGATGCAGATACGCAGTATTTT. This codes for CASGGTSGKTDADTQYF.

The chain couples TRBV7-2 to TRBJ2-1; 9 nucleotides align to TRBD1. Germline CDR1 reads SGHTA; CDR2 reads FQGNSA. This CDR3 contains 11 residues. After removal of 3 bases from V and 16 bases from J, the junction contained 4 bases not matched to a gene. CDR3 in DNA: TGTGCCAGCAGCTTCCGGGACAGGGCTTTCTTC. Translation gives CASSFRDRAFF.

This clonotype was seen ten or more times. The gene calls are TRBV18 and TRBJ1-2, with TRBD1 identical over 7 bases. In germline, CDR1 is KGHSH, CDR2 LQKENI. CDR3 size: 16 residues. V was pared by 1 base and J by 4 bases, with 9 bases of the junction left unmatched. CDR3 in DNA: TGTGCCAGCTCACCACGGACAGGCGGTACTGTCTATGGCTACACCTTC. It encodes CASSPRTGGTVYGYTF.

The chain carries TRBV3-1 and TRBJ2-3; D gene uncertain. Deletions cut 0 bases from V and 1 base from J, with 8 bases between. Per the germline V gene, CDR1 is LGHDT and CDR2 is YNNKEL (reference sequence). The CDR3 length is 15 residues. The CDR3 spells CASSQERSRTDTQYF. The CDR3 DNA sequence: TGTGCCAGCAGCCAAGAACGGTCCCGCACAGATACGCAGTATTTT.

Points on this clonotype: Just one base apart from a much larger clone, this may be a read error. CDR3 bases: TGTGCCAGCAGGATCGGACCAGCGGATAGCACAGATACGCAGTATTTT. It codes for CASRIGPADSTDTQYF. The chain carries TRBV6-2 or TRBV6-3 and TRBJ2-3, with D tentatively TRBD2 (5 bases). Germline V gives CDR1 MNHEY, CDR2 SVGEGT. The V end lost 6 bases, the J end lost 0 bases, and 16 bases lay between the germline ends. The CDR3 runs to 16 residues.

This clonotype is medium-sized (0.01 to 0.1%). The gene calls are TRBV20-1 and TRBJ2-3, with D tentatively TRBD1 or TRBD2 (6 bases each). Trimming cost V 6 bases and J 0 bases, with 16 bases left between them. CDR1 and CDR2 from the germline V gene are DFQATT and SNEGSKA (reference sequence). CDR3 length equals 15 residues. Here the CDR3 reads CSAGPGGSSTDTQYF. As DNA, the CDR3 is TGCAGTGCAGGCCCCGGGGGCTCTAGCACAGATACGCAGTATTTT.

This chain uses TRBV30 with TRBJ2-3; 14 nucleotides match TRBD2. CDR3 length: 16 residues. Trimming cost V 2 bases and J 6 bases; bases outside gene matches: 7. CDR1 and CDR2 from the germline V gene are GTSNPN and SVGIG (reference sequence). CDR3 in DNA: TGTGCCTGGAGTCCGGGACTAGCGGGAGTACGGGATACGCAGTATTTT. Its translation: CAWSPGLAGVRDTQYF.

Notes on this clonotype: The junction departs from the called germline gene at one end, perhaps through a read error. This chain connects TRBV5-1 to TRBJ1-4; D is ambiguous. Germline V gene lookup returns CDR1 SGHRS and CDR2 YFSETQ. The CDR3 totals 15 residues. The CDR3 here is CASSPRPGVNEKLYF. The CDR3 DNA reads TGCGCCAGCAGCCCCCGGCCCGGGGTAAATGAAAAACTGTATTTT. Complete variable domain (other parts from reference TRBV5-1 and TRBJ1-4): KAGVTQTPRYLIKTRGQQVTLSCSPISGHRSVSWYQQTPGQGLQFLFEYFSETQRNKGNFPGRFSGRQFSNSRSEMNVSTLELGDSALYLCASSPRPGVNEKLYFGSGTQLSVL.

The V and J genes are TRBV7-9 and TRBJ2-2; D is perhaps TRBD1 or TRBD2 (5 bases each). CDR1 SEHNR and CDR2 FQNEAQ come from the germline V gene (reference sequence). This CDR3 region has 17 residues. Trimming removed 1 base from V and 4 bases from J, with 16 bases in between. The CDR3 nucleotides are TGTGCCAGCAGCTTAGGGGGACCCTCTAAATTCACCGGGGAGCTGTTTTTT. This gives the protein CASSLGGPSKFTGELFF.